The 10 T cell receptor beta chains given below trace back to one sample, sequenced in a study of T cell repertoires in cytomegalovirus infection. TCRdb ran MiXCR on the reads and lists one entry per CDR3 protein. In the table there are hundreds of thousands of distinct CDR3 sequences, 24% of which are singletons. The sample taken for sequencing was CD8+ T cells from PBMCs. These receptors were collected from a human donor in good health (CMV status not recorded). Some clones in this sample may be carry-over from other donors' samples.

The gene calls are TRBV7-8 and TRBJ2-1; D call uncertain. Trimming cost V 7 bases and J 0 bases, with 13 bases left between them. The CDR3 covers 15 residues. Looked up from germline, CDR1 is SGHVS and CDR2 is FQNEAQ. The CDR3 loop reads CASIPAGFSYNEQFF. The CDR3 DNA reads TGTGCCAGCATCCCAGCCGGGTTCTCCTACAATGAGCAGTTCTTC. Full variable domain (outside the CDR3, taken from reference TRBV7-8 and TRBJ2-1): GAGVSQSPRYKVAKRGQDVALRCDPISGHVSLFWYQQALGQGPEFLTYFQNEAQLDKSGLPSDRFFAERPEGSVSTLKIQRTQQEDSAVYLCASIPAGFSYNEQFFGPGTRLTVL.

This clonotype was detected only once. This chain connects TRBV5-5 to TRBJ2-7; the D gene is possibly TRBD1 (6 bases). CDR3 length: 15 residues. CDR1 is SGHKS and CDR2 is YYEKEE in the germline V gene (reference sequence). Trimming left V 0 bases short and J 2 bases short, with 12 bases between. The CDR3 bases are TGTGCCAGCAGCTTGGAGCCAGGGGATCCCTACGAGCAGTACTTC. Protein: CASSLEPGDPYEQYF.

The chain uses TRBV6-6 and TRBJ1-2; TRBD1 might be the D (5 bases). The CDR3 runs to 15 residues. V lost 5 bases and J lost 6, with 19 bases in between. The germline gives CDR1 MNHNY, CDR2 SVGAGI (reference sequence). The CDR3 nucleotides read TGTGCCAGCAGTCCCGACAAAGGCAGGGTTGATGGCTACACCTTC. Amino acids: CASSPDKGRVDGYTF.

V usage is TRBV29-1 and J usage is TRBJ2-3; D might be TRBD1 or TRBD2, each matching 5 bases. Germline lookup yields CDR1 SQVTM and CDR2 ANQGSEA. The CDR3 contains 13 residues. Trimming removed 8 bases from V and 2 bases from J, with 14 bases in between. The CDR3, as DNA: TGCAGCAGCCCGGGGCCCGACACAGATACGCAGTATTTT. This gives the protein CSSPGPDTDTQYF.

This chain links TRBV28 with TRBJ1-2; D unresolved. V was cut by 6 bases and J by 0 bases, with 17 bases left in between. The CDR3 length is 16 residues. Germline V gene lookup returns CDR1 MDHEN and CDR2 SYDVKM. The CDR3 nucleotides are TGTGCCAGCAGCACCACAGAGATCCCTGCTAACTATGGCTACACCTTC. Translating gives CASSTTEIPANYGYTF.

The V call is TRBV20-1, the J call TRBJ2-2, with D possibly TRBD1 on 5 matching bases. Trimming cost V 4 bases and J 2 bases, with 14 bases left between them. The CDR3 runs 15 residues. CDR1 is DFQATT and CDR2 is SNEGSKA in the germline V gene (reference sequence). The CDR3 nucleotides read TGCAGTGCTACGGACATTCATCAAAACACCGGGGAGCTGTTTTTT. Residues: CSATDIHQNTGELFF.

This chain uses TRBV10-3 with TRBJ2-1; the D is unclear. This CDR3 is built from 15 residues. The germline CDR1 and CDR2 sequences are ENHRY and SYGVKD. Trimming cost V 8 bases and J 7 bases, with 21 bases left between them. The CDR3 DNA sequence: TGTGCCATCTTGAGCGCAGCCCCATTTTCTAATGAGCAGTTCTTC. Translation gives CAILSAAPFSNEQFF.

CDR3 sequence: CASSQSRTGMGSNQPQHF. Written as DNA, the CDR3 is TGCGCCAGCAGTCAATCCAGGACAGGGATGGGCAGCAATCAGCCCCAGCATTTT. The J gene is TRBJ1-5, the V gene TRBV23-1, with 8 bases identical to TRBD1. TRBV23-1 has ORF status, its function being uncertain. CDR3 length equals 18 residues. Unmatched junction bases numbered 8, after V lost 0 bases and J lost 1 base.

The J gene is TRBJ2-3, the V gene TRBV7-9; 8 bases map to TRBD1. The CDR3 runs 15 residues. The germline CDR1 and CDR2 sequences are SEHNR and FQNEAQ (reference sequence). Trimming removed 5 bases from V and 3 bases from J; junction bases left unmatched: 7. CDR3 nucleotide sequence: TGTGCCAGCAGCGCAGGGGGCGCAAGTACAGATACGCAGTATTTT. Protein sequence: CASSAGGASTDTQYF.

Worth noting for this clonotype: Given a much more abundant clone one base away, this may be a read error. The chain links TRBV12-3 or TRBV12-4 to TRBJ2-7; D is perhaps TRBD1 (6 bases). The CDR3 loop spans 14 amino acids. Trimming left V 6 bases short and J 0 bases short, with 12 bases between. The CDR3 DNA sequence: TGTGCCAGCAGCCCTACAGGGAACTCCTACGAGCAGTACTTC. Its protein product is CASSPTGNSYEQYF.